This entry lists 21 T cell receptor beta chains sequenced from one sample in a study of T cells after posttransplantation cyclophosphamide (dated by TCRdb to the mid-2010s). The sample's treatment or condition label is to be understood as: high-dose cyclophosphamide on days +3 and +4 as single-agent GVHD prophylaxis. PTCy patients received busulfan and fludarabine conditioning, a related or unrelated marrow graft, and cyclophosphamide on days +3 and +4. The library was obtained by the immunoSEQ multiplex PCR assay. TCRdb re-hosts the immuneACCESS table, in-frame sequences only. Its copies lack some clones; in the studies checked, an unresolved V gene accounts for under half of them, and the cause for the rest is not known. Within this sample are some 45,000 clones, with 90% of them counted one time only. The top ten constitute 2% to 3% of the sample. The input for sequencing was PBMCs, taken roughly 59 days after allogeneic stem cell transplant with posttransplant cyclophosphamide. The source is a male patient aged 55 to 69 who received an allogeneic stem cell transplant from a related donor and was CMV-positive. After a transplant, some T cells may have been passed on by the graft donor.

This chain uses TRBV7-9 with TRBJ2-7; 7 nucleotides match TRBD2. Germline-derived CDR1 and CDR2 are SEHNR and FQNEAQ (reference sequence). With V trimmed by 5 bases and J by 3 bases, 4 bases remained unmatched. CDR3 size: 13 residues. CDR3 sequence: CASSPSGDYEQYV. The CDR3 coding sequence is TGTGCCAGCAGCCCGAGCGGGGACTACGAGCAGTACGTC.

This chain connects TRBV10-3 to TRBJ2-3, with a tentative D call TRBD1 (5 bases). The CDR3 runs 11 residues. The germline CDR1 and CDR2 sequences are ENHRY and SYGVKD. Trimming stripped 7 bases from V and 10 bases from J, with 12 bases between. This CDR3 is CAINDQGPQYF. The DNA for the CDR3 is TGTGCCATCAATGATCAGGGTCCGCAGTATTTT.

The rearrangement joins TRBV7-6 to TRBJ1-4; 9 bases match TRBD1. Germline V gene sequence: CDR1 SGHVS, CDR2 FNYEAQ. After removal of 5 bases from V and 8 bases from J, the junction contained 6 bases not matched to a gene. This CDR3 contains 14 residues. The CDR3 nucleotides are TGTGCCAGCAGCCGGGACAGGGTGGACGAAAAACTGTTTTTT. Translated, it gives CASSRDRVDEKLFF.

The rearrangement joins TRBV6-5 to TRBJ2-1; 9 bases are shared with TRBD1. The CDR3 has 14 amino acids. CDR1 MNHEY and CDR2 SVGAGI come from the germline V gene. J was trimmed by 6 bases and V by 6 bases; bases with no gene match: 6. This CDR3 reads CASSPGQGSNEQFF. In DNA, the CDR3 is TGTGCCAGCAGCCCGGGACAGGGTTCCAATGAGCAGTTCTTC.

The rearrangement uses TRBV6-1 and TRBJ1-4, with D unclear. Germline V CDR1 and CDR2: MNHNS, SASEGT. The CDR3 contains 14 residues. The V gene lost 6 bases and the J gene lost 0 bases, with 8 bases spanning the gap. In nucleotides, the CDR3 is TGTGCCAGCAGGGAGGCTGCAACTAATGAAAAACTGTTTTTT. This gives the protein CASREAATNEKLFF.

This chain links TRBV28 with TRBJ1-2, with 8 bases fitting TRBD1. There are 13 residues in the CDR3. CDR1 is MDHEN and CDR2 is SYDVKM in the germline V gene. V dropped 6 bases and J dropped 5; count of bases not matched to a gene: 5. Here the CDR3 reads CASSDRGVYGYTF. In DNA form, the CDR3 reads TGTGCCAGCAGCGACAGGGGTGTATATGGCTACACCTTC.

The chain couples TRBV5-1 to TRBJ2-2, with 9 positions matching TRBD1. The CDR3 length is 16 residues. Germline CDR1 and CDR2: SGHRS and YFSETQ. The junction had 5 bases not matched to a gene; V was cut back by 4 bases and J by 1 base. The CDR3 protein is CASSGGTGWNTGELFF. CDR3 sequence (DNA): TGCGCCAGCAGCGGGGGGACAGGGTGGAACACCGGGGAGCTGTTTTTT.

V usage is TRBV14 and J usage is TRBJ2-3, with a tentative D call TRBD1 (6 bases). Germline assignment: CDR1 SGHDN and CDR2 FVKESK. This CDR3 region has 16 residues. V gave up 1 base and J gave up 3 bases, with 14 bases separating them. CDR3 nucleotides: TGTGCCAGCAGCCAAGGTTTGGACAGATCAACAGATACGCAGTATTTT. It specifies CASSQGLDRSTDTQYF.

This clone was picked up one time. The rearrangement uses TRBV7-9 and TRBJ1-3; D gene ambiguous. The CDR3 has 15 residues. Germline CDR1 is SEHNR and CDR2 is FQNEAQ (reference sequence). V gave up 1 base and J gave up 2 bases, with 9 bases separating them. CDR3 nucleotides: TGTGCCAGCAGCTTAGACCCGGGTCCTGGAAACACCATATATTTT. As protein: CASSLDPGPGNTIYF.

The rearrangement links TRBV2 to TRBJ2-1; 13 positions match TRBD2. After removal of 6 bases from V and 9 bases from J, the junction contained 11 bases not matched to a gene. This CDR3 has 16 amino acids. The germline CDR1 and CDR2 sequences are SNHLY and FYNNEI. This chain's CDR3 is CASRGLLAGGQSEQFF. The DNA for the CDR3 is TGTGCCAGCAGGGGCTTACTAGCGGGGGGGCAAAGTGAGCAGTTCTTC.

V and J are TRBV9 and TRBJ2-3; a weak D match, TRBD2 (5 bases). V was trimmed by 4 bases and J by 0 bases, leaving 18 bases between them. Germline V CDR1 and CDR2: SGDLS, YYNGEE. The CDR3 loop spans 17 amino acids. The CDR3 DNA is TGTGCCAGCAGCACTGGAGAAAGCGGTCCTAGCACAGATACGCAGTATTTT. This gives the protein CASSTGESGPSTDTQYF.

The rearrangement joins TRBV6-1 to TRBJ2-5; the D gene is possibly TRBD1 (5 bases). The ends were cut back, 6 bases at V and 4 bases at J, with 15 bases in the middle. Germline loops: CDR1 MNHNS, CDR2 SASEGT. This CDR3 is built from 14 residues. CDR3 region: CASSVAGMRETQYF. CDR3 nucleotide sequence: TGTGCCAGCAGCGTCGCAGGGATGAGAGAGACCCAGTACTTC.

The chain couples TRBV5-4 to TRBJ1-2, with TRBD1 identical over 7 bases. The V segment lost 0 bases and the J segment 5 bases; nucleotides outside the gene matches: 4. Per the germline V gene, CDR1 is SGHNT and CDR2 is YYREEE (reference sequence). There are 14 residues in the CDR3. CDR3 amino acids: CASSLGQGLYGYTF. The CDR3 DNA reads as TGTGCCAGCAGCTTGGGACAGGGCCTTTATGGCTACACCTTC.

This clone was seen a handful of times. This chain joins TRBV6-1 and TRBJ1-5, with no clear D. This CDR3 is built from 15 residues. V was clipped by 5 bases and J by 6 bases, with 17 bases between them. Per the germline V gene, CDR1 is MNHNS and CDR2 is SASEGT. The CDR3 DNA is TGTGCCAGCAGTCTGTCCCGGGAGAGAGGTCAGCCCCAGCATTTT. As protein: CASSLSRERGQPQHF.

The chain carries TRBV19 and TRBJ1-4; 7 bases fit TRBD1. The CDR3 contains 13 residues. V trimming: 7 bases; J trimming: 8 bases; junction bases outside the gene matches: 7. From germline, CDR1 is LNHDA and CDR2 SQIVND (reference sequence). This CDR3 reads CASTRQGAEKLFF. The CDR3 DNA follows: TGTGCCAGTACTAGACAGGGAGCCGAAAAACTGTTTTTT.

The CDR3 nucleotides read TGTGCCAGCAGCCCGGGGACAGGGGGTACTGGGGAGCTGTTTTTT. Protein: CASSPGTGGTGELFF. The rearrangement uses TRBV7-9 and TRBJ2-2, with 11 positions matching TRBD1. From germline, CDR1 is SEHNR and CDR2 FQNEAQ (reference sequence). V gave up 5 bases and J gave up 8 bases; unmatched junction bases: 7. The CDR3 contains 15 residues.

CDR3 DNA sequence: TGTGCCAGCTCAATAGATGGACAGGGGGCATATGGCTACACCTTC. Protein product: CASSIDGQGAYGYTF. The V and J genes are TRBV18 and TRBJ1-2; TRBD1 matches at 11 bases. From germline, CDR1 is KGHSH and CDR2 LQKENI. The CDR3 loop spans 15 amino acids. V trimming: 5 bases; J trimming: 5 bases; junction bases outside the gene matches: 7.

This chain joins TRBV6-1 and TRBJ2-2; 8 nucleotides align to TRBD2. Germline CDR1 MNHNS, CDR2 SASEGT. There are 14 residues in the CDR3. Trimming cost V 7 bases and J 6 bases; bases outside gene matches: 7. CDR3 region: CASTGGLEAGELFF. As DNA, the CDR3 is TGTGCCAGCACGGGGGGGCTAGAAGCCGGGGAGCTGTTTTTT.

The chain recombines TRBV7-7 with TRBJ1-2; TRBD1 matches 10 bases. V was clipped by 5 bases and J by 6 bases; unmatched bases: 18. Germline V gene sequence: CDR1 SSHAT, CDR2 FNYEAQ (reference sequence). This CDR3 has 18 amino acids. The CDR3 loop is CASSPRGTGDFRTNGYTF. In DNA, the CDR3 is TGTGCCAGCAGCCCCCGAGGGACAGGGGATTTCCGCACGAATGGCTACACCTTC. Full variable domain (remainder filled in from reference TRBV7-7 and TRBJ1-2): GAGVSQSPRYKVTKRGQDVTLRCDPISSHATLYWYQQALGQGPEFLTYFNYEAQPDKSGLPSDRFSAERPEGSISTLTIQRTEQRDSAMYRCASSPRGTGDFRTNGYTFGSGTRLTVV.

V is TRBV5-6 and J is TRBJ2-3; a possible D gene is TRBD2 (5 bases). V was clipped by 1 base and J by 2 bases, with 8 bases between them. The CDR3 extends over 14 amino acids. CDR1 and CDR2 from the germline V gene are SGHDT and YYEEEE. CDR3 protein: CASSLPGNTDTQYF. CDR3 DNA: TGTGCCAGCAGCTTGCCCGGGAACACAGATACGCAGTATTTT.

The chain combines TRBV6-1 with TRBJ1-5, with 8 nucleotides matching TRBD1. This CDR3 is built from 15 residues. V lost 4 bases and J lost 7; bases outside the gene matches: 9. Germline V gene lookup returns CDR1 MNHNS and CDR2 SASEGT. The CDR3 loop is CASSGGHTGGQPQHF. In DNA, the CDR3 is TGTGCCAGCAGTGGAGGACATACAGGGGGACAGCCCCAGCATTTT.